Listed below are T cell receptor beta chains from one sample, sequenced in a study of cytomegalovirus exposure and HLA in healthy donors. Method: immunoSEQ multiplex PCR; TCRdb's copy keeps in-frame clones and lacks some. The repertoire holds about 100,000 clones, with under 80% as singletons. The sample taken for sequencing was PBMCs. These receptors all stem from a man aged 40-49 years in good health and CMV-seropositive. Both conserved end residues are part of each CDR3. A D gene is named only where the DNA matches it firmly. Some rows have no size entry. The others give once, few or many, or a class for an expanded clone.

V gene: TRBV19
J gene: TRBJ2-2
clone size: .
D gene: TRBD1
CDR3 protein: CASKTGETNTGELFF
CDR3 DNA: TGTGCCAGTAAGACAGGGGAAACGAACACCGGGGAGCTGTTTTTT

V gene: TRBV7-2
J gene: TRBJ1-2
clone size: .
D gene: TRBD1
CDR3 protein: CASSTIPGTGYGYTF
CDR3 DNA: TGTGCCAGCAGCACTATTCCCGGGACAGGCTATGGCTACACCTTC

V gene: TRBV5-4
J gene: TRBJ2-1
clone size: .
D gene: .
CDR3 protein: CASSFGRGSDEQFF
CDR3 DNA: TGTGCCAGCAGCTTCGGCAGGGGTAGCGATGAGCAGTTCTTC

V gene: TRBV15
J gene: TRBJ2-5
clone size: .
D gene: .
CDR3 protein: CATSRDLGQPQYF
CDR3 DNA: TGTGCCACCAGCAGAGATTTGGGGCAGCCCCAGTACTTC

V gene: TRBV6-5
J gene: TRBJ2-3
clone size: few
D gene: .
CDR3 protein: CASSRGLRWDTQYF
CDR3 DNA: TGTGCCAGCAGCCGGGGTTTACGGTGGGATACGCAGTATTTT

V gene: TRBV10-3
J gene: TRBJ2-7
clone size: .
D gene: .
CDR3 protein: CAISERQNAGEQYF
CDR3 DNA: TGTGCCATCAGTGAGCGACAGAATGCAGGCGAGCAGTACTTC

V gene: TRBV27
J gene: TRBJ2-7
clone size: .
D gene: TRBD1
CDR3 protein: CASSWDRSSYEQYF
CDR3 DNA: TGTGCCAGCAGTTGGGACAGGAGCTCCTACGAGCAGTACTTC

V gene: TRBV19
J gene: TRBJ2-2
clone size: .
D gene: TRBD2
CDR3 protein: CASSIDTSGRNTGELFF
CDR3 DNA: TGTGCCAGTAGTATAGACACTAGCGGGAGGAACACCGGGGAGCTGTTTTTT

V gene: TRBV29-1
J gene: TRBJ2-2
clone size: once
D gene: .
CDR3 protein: CSVPGFNTGELFF
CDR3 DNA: TGCAGCGTTCCGGGATTCAACACCGGGGAGCTGTTTTTT

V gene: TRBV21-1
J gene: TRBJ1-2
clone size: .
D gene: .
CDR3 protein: CAAPLGAAEFNYGYTF
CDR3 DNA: TGTGCCGCACCCTTGGGGGCAGCCGAATTTAACTATGGCTACACCTTC

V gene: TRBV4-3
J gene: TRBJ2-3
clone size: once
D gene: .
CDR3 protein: CASSQDSYRDSRTDTQYF
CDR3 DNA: TGCGCCAGCAGCCAAGACTCTTACCGGGACTCCCGCACAGATACGCAGTATTTT

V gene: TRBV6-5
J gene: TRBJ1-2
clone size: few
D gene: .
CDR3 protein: CASSPPDLNYGYTF
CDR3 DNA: TGTGCCAGCAGTCCGCCGGACTTAAACTATGGCTACACCTTC

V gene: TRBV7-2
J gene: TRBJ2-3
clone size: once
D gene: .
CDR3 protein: CASSLKVGEADTQYF
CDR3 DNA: TGTGCCAGCAGCCTAAAAGTAGGGGAGGCAGATACGCAGTATTTT

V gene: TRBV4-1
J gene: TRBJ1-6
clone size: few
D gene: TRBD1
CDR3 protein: CASSRGPTSSYNSPLHF
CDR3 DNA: TGCGCCAGCAGCAGGGGGCCCACGAGCTCCTATAATTCACCCCTCCACTTT

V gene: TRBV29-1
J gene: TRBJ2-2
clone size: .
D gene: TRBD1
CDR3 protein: CSVGGGGTGGNTGELFF
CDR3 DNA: TGCAGCGTTGGAGGGGGAGGGACAGGGGGCAACACCGGGGAGCTGTTTTTT

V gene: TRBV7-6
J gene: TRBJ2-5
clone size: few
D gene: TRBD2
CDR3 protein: CASSLERTSGEETQYF
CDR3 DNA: TGTGCCAGCAGCTTAGAGAGGACTAGCGGAGAAGAGACCCAGTACTTC

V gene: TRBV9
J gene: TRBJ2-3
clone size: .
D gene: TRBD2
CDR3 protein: CASEKGLAGRTDTQYF
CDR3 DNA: TGTGCCAGTGAAAAGGGACTAGCGGGGCGCACAGATACGCAGTATTTT

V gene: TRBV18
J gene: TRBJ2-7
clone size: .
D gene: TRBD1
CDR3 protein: CASSLGQGGGPDEQYF
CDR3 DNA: TGTGCCAGCTCACTCGGACAGGGGGGAGGTCCTGACGAGCAGTACTTC

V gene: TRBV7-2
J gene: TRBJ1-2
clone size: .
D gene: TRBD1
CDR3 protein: CASSPGPTGVGYGYTF
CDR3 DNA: TGTGCCAGCAGCCCCGGACCGACAGGGGTAGGCTATGGCTACACCTTC

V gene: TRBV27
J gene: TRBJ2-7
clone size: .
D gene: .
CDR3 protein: CASSLRQGGNEQYF
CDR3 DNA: TGTGCCAGCAGTTTAAGGCAGGGGGGTAACGAGCAGTACTTC

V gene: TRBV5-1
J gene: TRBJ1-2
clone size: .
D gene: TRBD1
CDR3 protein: CASSLGQGSLYLNYGYTF
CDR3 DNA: TGCGCCAGCAGCTTAGGACAGGGCAGCCTGTATTTAAACTATGGCTACACCTTC

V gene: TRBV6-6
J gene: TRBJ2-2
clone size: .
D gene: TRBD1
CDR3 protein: CASKGQSNTGELFF
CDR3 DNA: TGTGCCAGCAAGGGACAGTCGAACACCGGGGAGCTGTTTTTT

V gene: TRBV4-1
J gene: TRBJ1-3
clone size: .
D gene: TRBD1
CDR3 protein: CASSRVGTGILISGNTIYF
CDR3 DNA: TGCGCCAGCAGCCGCGTCGGGACAGGGATTTTAATTTCTGGAAACACCATATATTTT

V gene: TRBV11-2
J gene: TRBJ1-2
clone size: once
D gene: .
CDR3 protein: CASSKVAGGLYGYTF
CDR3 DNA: TGTGCCAGCAGCAAAGTCGCGGGGGGGCTTTATGGCTACACCTTC

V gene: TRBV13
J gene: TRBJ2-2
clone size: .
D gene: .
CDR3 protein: CASSLRTDTGELFF
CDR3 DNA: TGTGCCAGCAGCCTAAGGACAGACACCGGGGAGCTGTTTTTT

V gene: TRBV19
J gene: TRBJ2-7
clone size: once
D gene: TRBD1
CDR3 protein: CATGGSGEQYF
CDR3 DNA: TGTGCTACAGGGGGCTCTGGCGAGCAGTACTTC

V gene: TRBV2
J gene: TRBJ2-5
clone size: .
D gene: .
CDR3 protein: CAGSLRATREETQYF
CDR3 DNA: TGTGCCGGCAGTCTTCGAGCGACGCGCGAGGAGACCCAGTACTTC

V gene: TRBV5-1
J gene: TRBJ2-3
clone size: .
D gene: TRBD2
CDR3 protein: CASNTRGGADTQYF
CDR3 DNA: TGCGCCAGCAATACTCGGGGGGGCGCAGATACGCAGTATTTT